There are many counts of the clone carrying this TCR beta chain. Its antigen is as yet unknown. Using RNA transcripts as the source, TCR beta CDR3 regions were amplified. HTBI primers were employed in a first-round RT-PCR of the TCR CDR3. TCRdb reprocessed the multiplex PCR reads via MiXCR and lists one record per CDR3 protein. This table has over 400,000 distinct CDR3 sequences, 14% to 15% appearing once. This entry belongs to a study of T cells in Graves' hyperthyroidism and ophthalmopathy. Unmatched junction bases numbered 5, after V lost 1 base and J lost 6 bases. Germline V lookup: CDR1 SGHTA, CDR2 FQGNSA. This CDR3 is built from 15 residues. The study, taken as a whole, reports: In blood, most of the thyroid clonotypes expanded above 0.001 were also present.

Ophthalmopathy cases scored 3 or more on the Clinical Activity Score and 4 or more on NOSPECS grade, with duration below 3 months. Every diagnosis used clinical symptoms, serum thyroxine and TRAb, thyroid ultrasound and orbital computed tomography. The chain carries TRBV7-2 and TRBJ1-5; 8 nucleotides line up with TRBD1. The sequenced sample consisted of blood. This TCR came from a young man with Graves' ophthalmopathy. The CDR3 nucleotides read TGTGCCAGCAGCTTAGACCAGGGGGCGAGTCAGCCCCAGCATTTT. This gives the protein CASSLDQGASQPQHF.